Shown below are 14 T cell receptor beta chains from a single sample sequenced in a study of blood T cell repertoires in COVID-19. Only in-frame clones appear in the TCRdb table, and some are missing; sequencing was by immunoSEQ multiplex PCR. The sample lists roughly 150,000 clones, approximately 86% occurring once. The source material was peripheral blood. These receptors originate from an elderly man with COVID-19, enrolled during active disease.

The chain employs TRBV6-5 and TRBJ1-4, with no clear D. The CDR3 consists of 13 residues. The V gene's germline CDR1 is MNHEY and CDR2 SVGAGI. Trimming shortened V by 7 bases and J by 8 bases, and 14 bases separated the two germline ends. CDR3 nucleotides: TGTGCCAGCAAAACAGAGAAGTTGGAAAAACTGTTTTTT. Its protein is CASKTEKLEKLFF.

The chain joins TRBV7-9 to TRBJ1-1, with a possible D match to TRBD1 (5 bases). Germline CDR1 is SEHNR and CDR2 is FQNEAQ (reference sequence). There are 11 residues in the CDR3. The ends were cut back, 8 bases at V and 4 bases at J, with 8 bases in the middle. CDR3 in DNA: TGTGCCAGCGGGGGGGGCACTGAAGCTTTCTTT. It codes for CASGGGTEAFF.

The gene calls are TRBV2 and TRBJ1-1, with D uncertain. The germline V and J ends were trimmed by 6 bases and 6 bases, with 11 bases remaining between them. The germline gives CDR1 SNHLY, CDR2 FYNNEI. The CDR3 has 12 amino acids. The CDR3 DNA sequence: TGTGCCAGCAGCGAGCTCTATTCTGAAGCTTTCTTT. Its translation is CASSELYSEAFF.

In this sample, this clone turned up once. The rearrangement uses TRBV5-5 and TRBJ2-2; D is ambiguous. The CDR3 consists of 15 residues. Germline CDR1 and CDR2: SGHKS and YYEKEE (reference sequence). Between the trimmed V and J ends, which lost 3 bases and 1 base, there was a span of 10 bases. CDR3 protein: CASSYRLRNTGELFF. The CDR3 bases are TGTGCCAGCAGCTACCGCCTACGGAACACCGGGGAGCTGTTTTTT.

This chain joins TRBV4-1 and TRBJ1-1; 11 positions match TRBD1. The CDR3 sequence is 17 residues long. Per the germline V gene, CDR1 is MGHRA and CDR2 is YSYEKL. With V trimmed by 4 bases and J by 0 bases, 7 bases remained unmatched. This chain's CDR3 is CASSPTDRGPLNTEAFF. CDR3 nucleotide sequence: TGCGCCAGCAGCCCGACGGACAGGGGGCCCTTGAACACTGAAGCTTTCTTT.

This chain uses TRBV27 with TRBJ1-5; D possibly corresponds to TRBD1 (5 bases). This CDR3 region has 15 residues. From germline, CDR1 is MNHEY and CDR2 SMNVEV (reference sequence). Trimming removed 5 bases at V and 2 bases at J, with 13 bases between. The CDR3, as DNA: TGTGCCAGCAGTCCGCGTGGCAGGGGCAATCAGCCCCAGCATTTT. It yields the protein CASSPRGRGNQPQHF.

The chain uses TRBV7-8 and TRBJ1-2; D unresolved. This CDR3 has 12 residues. V shed 2 bases and J shed 6 bases, with 7 bases lying between them. CDR1 is SGHVS, CDR2 FQNEAQ, per germline. In nucleotides, the CDR3 is TGTGCCAGCAGCTTAAATCCGGATGGCTACACCTTC. It is translated as CASSLNPDGYTF. The whole variable domain, remainder taken from reference TRBV7-8 and TRBJ1-2, is GAGVSQSPRYKVAKRGQDVALRCDPISGHVSLFWYQQALGQGPEFLTYFQNEAQLDKSGLPSDRFFAERPEGSVSTLKIQRTQQEDSAVYLCASSLNPDGYTFGSGTRLTVV.

The rearrangement uses TRBV6-2 or TRBV6-3 and TRBJ1-2, with 10 bases matching TRBD1. The CDR3 is made up of 14 amino acids. Unmatched junction bases numbered 5, after V lost 6 bases and J lost 4 bases. Germline CDR1 is MNHEY and CDR2 is SVGEGT. The CDR3 DNA reads as TGTGCCAGCAGCCCCGGACAGGGGGTCTATGGCTACACCTTC. Translated, it gives CASSPGQGVYGYTF.

This chain connects TRBV29-1 to TRBJ2-7; no clear D. The CDR3 runs to 12 residues. Germline assignment: CDR1 SQVTM and CDR2 ANQGSEA. The germline V and J ends were trimmed by 4 bases and 0 bases, with 7 bases remaining between them. The CDR3 DNA reads TGCAGCGTTGGAGCTAGCTCCTACGAGCAGTACTTC. It is translated as CSVGASSYEQYF.

In nucleotides, the CDR3 is TGTGCCAGCTCACCACAGGGAGCCTATGGCTACACCTTC. Amino acids: CASSPQGAYGYTF. The rearrangement links TRBV18 to TRBJ1-2; D call uncertain. Germline CDR1 KGHSH, CDR2 LQKENI. There are 13 residues in the CDR3. Trimming took 1 base from V and 4 from J, leaving 7 bases between them. Supplemented by reference TRBV18 and TRBJ1-2, the full variable domain reads NAGVMQNPRHLVRRRGQEARLRCSPMKGHSHVYWYRQLPEEGLKFMVYLQKENIIDESGMPKERFSAEFPKEGPSILRIQQVVRGDSAAYFCASSPQGAYGYTFGSGTRLTVV.

V gene TRBV5-5 combines with J gene TRBJ1-2; 10 nucleotides align to TRBD1. The germline gives CDR1 SGHKS, CDR2 YYEKEE (reference sequence). The CDR3 is 15 amino acids. Trimming cost V 4 bases and J 4 bases; bases outside gene matches: 7. CDR3 nucleotides: TGTGCCAGCAGCACCGACAGGGGGCATTTCTATGGCTACACCTTC. Translated, it gives CASSTDRGHFYGYTF.

The chain recombines TRBV27 with TRBJ2-4, with 7 bases that match TRBD1. This CDR3 is built from 15 residues. Germline V gene data show CDR1 as MNHEY and CDR2 as SMNVEV (reference sequence). Trimming removed 4 bases from V and 2 bases from J; junction bases left unmatched: 5. The CDR3 protein is CASSSTGWSKNIQYF. DNA of the CDR3: TGTGCCAGCAGTTCGACAGGGTGGTCCAAAAACATTCAGTACTTC.

J is TRBJ2-7 and V is TRBV12-3 or TRBV12-4; D ambiguous. This CDR3 has 13 amino acids. The V and J ends lost 2 bases and 3 bases respectively, with 8 bases between them. The CDR3 here is CASSLPGFYEQYF. The CDR3 DNA follows: TGTGCCAGCAGTTTACCAGGCTTCTACGAGCAGTACTTC.

The genes are TRBV5-1 and TRBJ2-3; 13 nucleotides line up with TRBD2. The length of the CDR3 is 16 residues. The V segment lost 4 bases and the J segment 5 bases; nucleotides outside the gene matches: 7. Germline CDR1 and CDR2: SGHRS and YFSETQ. In DNA, the CDR3 is TGCGCCAGCAGCACGGCCGGGACTAGCGGGGTAGATACGCAGTATTTT. It codes for CASSTAGTSGVDTQYF.